These 17 T cell receptor beta chains were all obtained from the same sample, sequenced in a study of blood T cell repertoires in COVID-19. Profiled with immunoSEQ multiplex PCR; TCRdb holds only in-frame clones, not every one. The sample carries tens of thousands of clones, 72% recorded once. Sequencing was carried out using peripheral blood. The receptor source for this set is a woman aged 80 or older with acute or convalescent COVID-19.

This clone was recorded many times. The chain couples TRBV6-5 to TRBJ1-4, with unresolved D. V lost 6 bases and J 5 bases, leaving 16 bases between the germline ends. Looked up from germline, CDR1 is MNHEY and CDR2 is SVGAGI. The CDR3 is made up of 15 amino acids. This chain's CDR3 is CASRSPGNLNEKLFF. CDR3 DNA: TGTGCCAGCAGATCACCCGGGAACCTAAATGAAAAACTGTTTTTT.

The chain uses TRBV30 and TRBJ1-3, with a weak D call TRBD1 (6 bases). Germline V gene lookup returns CDR1 GTSNPN and CDR2 SVGIG (reference sequence). Trimming removed 4 bases from V and 5 bases from J, with 12 bases in between. The CDR3 runs to 13 residues. The CDR3 bases are TGTGCCTGGACCCGGGACATTAGAAACACCATATATTTT. Its protein product is CAWTRDIRNTIYF. Together with reference TRBV30 and TRBJ1-3, the CDR3 gives the full variable domain: SQTIHQWPATLVQPVGSPLSLECTVEGTSNPNLYWYRQAAGRGLQLLFYSVGIGQISSEVPQNLSASRPQDRQFILSSKKLLLSDSGFYLCAWTRDIRNTIYFGEGSWLTVV.

The chain employs TRBV9 and TRBJ1-4; possibly TRBD1 for D (5 bases). The germline V gene has CDR1 SGDLS and CDR2 YYNGEE. There are 16 residues in the CDR3. The V end lost 7 bases, the J end lost 1 base, and 17 bases lay between the germline ends. CDR3 coding DNA: TGTGCCAGCCTCTCCAGACAGAGCTTAACTAATGAAAAACTGTTTTTT. This encodes CASLSRQSLTNEKLFF.

This chain connects TRBV2 to TRBJ1-6; 7 nucleotides match TRBD1. V dropped 6 bases and J dropped 7; count of bases not matched to a gene: 6. The germline CDR1 and CDR2 sequences are SNHLY and FYNNEI. This CDR3 contains 14 residues. This CDR3 reads CASRTGTANSPLHF. DNA for the CDR3: TGTGCCAGCAGAACCGGGACAGCGAATTCACCCCTCCACTTT.

The chain links TRBV6-1 to TRBJ1-2; D not certain. The CDR3 has 13 residues. Trimming shortened V by 1 base and J by 5 bases, and 8 bases separated the two germline ends. Germline-derived CDR1 and CDR2 are MNHNS and SASEGT. This CDR3 reads CASSEGDWYGYTF. In DNA form, the CDR3 reads TGTGCCAGCAGTGAAGGAGATTGGTATGGCTACACCTTC.

This chain uses TRBV24-1 with TRBJ2-7, with D perhaps matching TRBD1 (7 bases). Germline CDR1 reads KGHDR; CDR2 reads SFDVKD. The length of the CDR3 is 14 residues. Trimming took 6 bases from V and 4 from J, leaving 15 bases between them. For the CDR3, the DNA is TGTGCCACCAGTAAGGCAGGGGGGTTGTACGAGCAGTACTTC. Its protein product is CATSKAGGLYEQYF.

This clone came up once. CDR3 DNA sequence: TGTGCCAGCAGTTTAACCAGGGGCCAACCCCAGCATTTT. This encodes CASSLTRGQPQHF. This chain links TRBV27 with TRBJ1-5; D possibly corresponds to TRBD1 (6 bases). CDR1 MNHEY and CDR2 SMNVEV come from the germline V gene (reference sequence). The CDR3 spans 13 residues. The V end lost 2 bases, the J end lost 10 bases, and 12 bases lay between the germline ends.

This chain uses TRBV18 with TRBJ2-2; D is possibly TRBD2 (5 bases). Trimming stripped 3 bases from V and 2 bases from J, with 10 bases between. Germline V gene sequence: CDR1 KGHSH, CDR2 LQKENI. CDR3 size: 15 residues. For the CDR3, the DNA is TGTGCCAGCTCACCGGTAGCGCCTAACACCGGGGAGCTGTTTTTT. This codes for CASSPVAPNTGELFF.

The chain uses TRBV4-3 and TRBJ2-7, with D unclear. Per germline, CDR1 LGHNA and CDR2 YSLEER. Trimming removed 0 bases from V and 2 bases from J, with 8 bases in between. The CDR3 consists of 14 residues. The CDR3 DNA sequence: TGCGCCAGCAGCCAAGATCCCGGTGCCTACGAGCAGTACTTC. It codes for CASSQDPGAYEQYF.

This clone occurred a few times. V is TRBV2 and J is TRBJ1-5; TRBD1 matches 7 bases. V lost 6 bases to trimming and J lost 0 bases; unmatched junction nucleotides: 11. CDR1 and CDR2 (germline): SNHLY, FYNNEI. The CDR3 has 17 amino acids. This CDR3 reads CASSPIGTAYSNQPQHF. The CDR3 coding sequence is TGTGCCAGCAGCCCCATAGGGACAGCCTATAGCAATCAGCCCCAGCATTTT.

V usage is TRBV12-3 or TRBV12-4 and J usage is TRBJ1-1; the match to TRBD1 covers 12 bases. V was clipped by 7 bases and J by 11 bases; unmatched bases: 8. This CDR3 has 13 residues. The CDR3, as DNA: TGTGCCAGCAAAGGGACAGGGGGCAATCGGGCTTTCTTT. Translating gives CASKGTGGNRAFF.

The V call is TRBV20-1, the J call TRBJ2-7; D gene uncertain. V gave up 3 bases and J gave up 0 bases, with 9 bases separating them. Germline V lookup: CDR1 DFQATT, CDR2 SNEGSKA (reference sequence). This CDR3 region has 13 residues. CDR3 bases: TGCAGTGCTAGTAGGCGGCCCTCCTACGAGCAGTACTTC. This codes for CSASRRPSYEQYF.

The chain recombines TRBV6-1 with TRBJ2-1; 12 nucleotides match TRBD2. Germline V lookup: CDR1 MNHNS, CDR2 SASEGT. This CDR3 is 16 amino acids long. The V and J ends lost 4 bases and 4 bases, in that order; junction bases with no gene match: 5. CDR3 nucleotides: TGTGCCAGCAGTGCGTCACTAGCGGGGGGTTACAATGAGCAGTTCTTC. Its protein is CASSASLAGGYNEQFF.

The chain carries TRBV7-8 and TRBJ2-1, with TRBD2 identical over 13 bases. The CDR3 sequence is 16 residues long. CDR1 is SGHVS and CDR2 is FQNEAQ in the germline V gene. The junction had 9 bases not matched to a gene; V was cut back by 6 bases and J by 7 bases. CDR3 nucleotides: TGTGCCAGCAGACGAACGGGACTAGCGGGAACGAATGAGCAGTTCTTC. This translates into CASRRTGLAGTNEQFF. Drawing the rest from reference TRBV7-8 and TRBJ2-1, the complete variable domain is GAGVSQSPRYKVAKRGQDVALRCDPISGHVSLFWYQQALGQGPEFLTYFQNEAQLDKSGLPSDRFFAERPEGSVSTLKIQRTQQEDSAVYLCASRRTGLAGTNEQFFGPGTRLTVL.

CDR3 protein: CASSQVVGGMDMGNIQYF. CDR3 bases: TGTGCCAGCAGCCAAGTGGTGGGAGGGATGGACATGGGGAACATTCAGTACTTC. The J gene is TRBJ2-4, the V gene TRBV4-2; 7 bases are a match to TRBD2. The junction had 16 bases not matched to a gene; V was cut back by 1 base and J by 7 bases. This CDR3 has 18 amino acids. CDR1 is LGHNA, CDR2 YNFKEQ, per germline.

The rearrangement uses TRBV9 and TRBJ1-2, with 7 nucleotides matching TRBD1. Trimming took 4 bases from V and 8 from J; bases not matched to a gene: 8. CDR3 length equals 13 residues. Germline CDR1 is SGDLS and CDR2 is YYNGEE. CDR3 sequence reads: CASSPTGVLGYTF. DNA for the CDR3: TGTGCCAGCAGCCCCACAGGGGTGTTAGGCTACACCTTC.

In this sample, this clone turned up once. The chain has TRBV20-1 and TRBJ1-1; 9 bases align to TRBD1. Germline CDR1 DFQATT, CDR2 SNEGSKA (reference sequence). V gave up 3 bases and J gave up 3 bases; unmatched junction bases: 5. This CDR3 is 14 amino acids long. CDR3 bases: TGCAGTGCTAGTCTGGGACAGGGACACACTGAAGCTTTCTTT. Translated, it gives CSASLGQGHTEAFF.